This TCR beta chain was observed in a study of T cell repertoires in cytomegalovirus infection. Whole-study context: CMV infection plus the matching HLA type was flagged by public TCR beta signatures. Overall study results and limits: In two of eight donors, the top clonotype was HLA-C-restricted CMV-specific. Individuals carrying CMV plus the relevant HLA were identified by cumulative frequency of public TCR beta families.

The CDR3 consists of 16 residues. CDR1 is SGHTA, CDR2 FQGNSA, per germline. V lost 0 bases and J lost 1; bases outside the gene matches: 5. MiXCR, applied by TCRdb to the reads, yields one record per CDR3 protein. The data hold around 99,000 distinct CDR3 sequences, with around 31% observed a single time. Remarks on this clonotype: The antigen is not known.

This sequence joins TRBV7-2 and TRBJ2-5, with 7 bases identical to TRBD2. The origin of this receptor is a human donor in good health (CMV status not recorded). Some clones in this sample may be carry-over from other donors' samples. The sequenced sample was CD8+ T cells from cultured PBMCs, obtained from culture after CMV antigen stimulation. The chain's CDR3 is CASSLANWGGQETQYF. CDR3 in DNA: TGTGCCAGCAGCTTAGCGAATTGGGGGGGCCAAGAGACCCAGTACTTC. Drawing the rest from reference TRBV7-2 and TRBJ2-5, the complete variable domain is GAGVSQSPSNKVTEKGKDVELRCDPISGHTALYWYRQSLGQGLEFLIYFQGNSAPDKSGLPSDRFSAERTGGSVSTLTIQRTQQEDSAVYLCASSLANWGGQETQYFGPGTRLLVL.